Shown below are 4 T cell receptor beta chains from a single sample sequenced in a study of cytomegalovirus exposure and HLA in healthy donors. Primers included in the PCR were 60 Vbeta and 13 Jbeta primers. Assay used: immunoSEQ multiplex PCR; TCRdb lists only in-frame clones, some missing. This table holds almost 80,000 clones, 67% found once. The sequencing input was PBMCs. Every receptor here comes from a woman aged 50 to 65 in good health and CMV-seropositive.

In DNA, the CDR3 is TGTGCTAGGGGAGTCCGATCCTATGGCTACACCTTC. Its translation: CARGVRSYGYTF. J is TRBJ1-2 and V is TRBV12-5; no clear D. This CDR3 comprises 12 residues. Germline CDR1 is LGHNT and CDR2 is FRNRAP. V lost 9 bases, J lost 4 bases, and 12 bases lay in between.

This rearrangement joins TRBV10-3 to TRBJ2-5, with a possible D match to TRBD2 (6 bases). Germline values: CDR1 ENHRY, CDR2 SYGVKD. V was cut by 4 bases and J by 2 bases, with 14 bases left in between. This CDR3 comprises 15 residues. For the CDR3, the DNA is TGTGCCATCAGTGGCATTACGGGAGTTCAAGAGACCCAGTACTTC. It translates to CAISGITGVQETQYF.

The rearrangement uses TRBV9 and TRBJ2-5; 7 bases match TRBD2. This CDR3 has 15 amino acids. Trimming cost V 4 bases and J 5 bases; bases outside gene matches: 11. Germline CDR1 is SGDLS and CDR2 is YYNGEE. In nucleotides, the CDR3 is TGTGCCAGCAGCCCCGACTCCGGGGGGAGGGAGACCCAGTACTTC. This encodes CASSPDSGGRETQYF.

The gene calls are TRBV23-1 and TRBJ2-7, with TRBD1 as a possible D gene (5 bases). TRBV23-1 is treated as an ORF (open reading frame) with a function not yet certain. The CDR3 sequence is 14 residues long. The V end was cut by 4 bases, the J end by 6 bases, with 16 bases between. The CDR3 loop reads CASSLTRQFLEQYF. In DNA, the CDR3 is TGCGCCAGCAGTCTAACCCGACAGTTCCTCGAGCAGTACTTC.